Ten or more counts support the clone carrying this TCR beta chain. What it binds is not known. This specimen belongs to a study of CD8 T cells in ankylosing spondylitis. For TCR beta, libraries came from quantitative 5'-RACE with molecular barcodes. TCRdb reprocessed the 5' RACE reads via MiXCR and lists one record per CDR3 protein. This table has some 150,000 distinct CDR3 sequences, 9.5% to 12% appearing once. Study results and caveats: For ankylosing spondylitis blood, a TCR beta motif of fewer than 10 highly homologous variants appeared characteristic.

The CDR3 covers 15 residues. V was pared by 4 bases and J by 2 bases, with 13 bases between. CDR1 is MNHNS and CDR2 is SASEGT in the germline V gene. The source material was blood, either unsorted or a sorted T cell fraction (not recorded which). The chain has TRBV6-1 and TRBJ2-3, with D hard to call. This TCR came from a female donor with ankylosing spondylitis or in good health (not recorded which). The CDR3 bases are TGTGCCAGCAGTGTTCCGACTCACATCACAGATACGCAGTATTTT. Translation gives CASSVPTHITDTQYF.